Described below is a single T cell receptor (beta chain) sequence and its context. This entry belongs to a study of blood T cell repertoires in COVID-19. The wider study: Samples representing acute and convalescent COVID-19 were sourced from the United States, Italy and Spain. Sources were T cells, B-cell-depleted T cells, or PBMCs; the material itself was cDNA or gDNA.

Germline loops: CDR1 SGDLS, CDR2 YYNGEE. J was trimmed by 4 bases and V by 4 bases; bases with no gene match: 4. This CDR3 spans 14 amino acids. Authors' processing steps: Nucleated cell counts were estimated from reference gene primer amplification. Using immunoSEQ multiplex PCR, the repertoire was profiled, and TCRdb retains in-frame clones only, with some absent. That table gives V, J and clone size, and the DNA gave D and trimming. This sample has around 130,000 clones; roughly 88% occur once, and the top ten carry approximately 10%. The sequenced sample consisted of peripheral blood. The TCR was taken from a man between 60 and 75 years old with active or convalescent COVID-19. V gene TRBV9 combines with J gene TRBJ1-3; 8 bases line up with TRBD1. CDR3 protein: CASSSYRGGNTIYF. In DNA, the CDR3 is TGTGCCAGCAGCTCTTACAGGGGGGGAAACACCATATATTTT.